These T cell receptor beta chains were read from a single sample in a study of shared clonotypes between healthy human individuals. Sequencing was performed with immunoSEQ multiplex PCR; in TCRdb, only in-frame clones are kept and a portion is missing. The profile shows around 2,000,000 clones, roughly 95% of them singletons. The sample taken for sequencing was naive CD4+ T cells sorted from blood. These receptors were obtained from a young man in good health. Both conserved end residues are part of each CDR3. The D gene is left open where the match is weak. For some rows the clone size is stated as once, few or many, or as a class when expanded; others skip it.

d_call | clone_size | j_call | v_call | cdr3_nt | cdr3_aa
- | - | TRBJ1-2 | TRBV10-3 | TGTGCCATCAGTGTTGGTCCGGGAGGGGTTGGCTACACCTTC | CAISVGPGGVGYTF
TRBD1 | - | TRBJ2-5 | TRBV29-1 | TGCAGCGCCAGGGACAGGCAAGAGACCCAGTACTTC | CSARDRQETQYF
TRBD1 | - | TRBJ2-7 | TRBV15 | TGTGCCACCAGCACTCCCGGGACAGCTTCCTACGAGCAGTACTTC | CATSTPGTASYEQYF
TRBD1 | - | TRBJ2-1 | TRBV7-6 | TGTGCCAGCAGCTTAGCCGGGTTAAGGGGACAGGGTGACAATGAGCAGTTCTTC | CASSLAGLRGQGDNEQFF
TRBD1 | - | TRBJ1-5 | TRBV10-3 | TGTGCCATCAGCCAGGACAGGGTCAATCAGCCCCAGCATTTT | CAISQDRVNQPQHF
- | - | TRBJ2-1 | TRBV6-1 | TGTGCCAGCAGTGCAACAACAGGGTGGCGGAGCGTGGATGAGCAGTTCTTC | CASSATTGWRSVDEQFF
- | once | TRBJ1-5 | TRBV5-4 | TGTGCCAGCCCCCGCAGTCAGCCCCAGCATTTT | CASPRSQPQHF
TRBD1 | - | TRBJ2-7 | TRBV15 | TGTGCCACCAGTGGGGACAGATACTACGAGCAGTACTTC | CATSGDRYYEQYF
- | - | TRBJ2-7 | TRBV7-2 | TGTGCCAGCAGCTCAGCCTACGAGCAGTACTTC | CASSSAYEQYF
- | - | TRBJ2-7 | TRBV5-1 | TGCGCCAGCAGCTCGGGCCAGACCTACGAGCAGTACTTC | CASSSGQTYEQYF
TRBD1 | - | TRBJ2-7 | TRBV2 | TGTGCCAGCAGAGTACAGGGGGGAGCCTCCTACGAGCAGTACTTC | CASRVQGGASYEQYF
TRBD1 | - | TRBJ2-7 | TRBV18 | TGTGCCAGCTCACCGGGACAGGGACGGACTAGCGAGCAGTACTTC | CASSPGQGRTSEQYF
- | - | TRBJ1-6 | TRBV7-2 | TGTGCCAGCAGTCCACTTGGGAAAGGGGTAAAAAGTTATAATTCACCCCTCCACTTT | CASSPLGKGVKSYNSPLHF
- | - | TRBJ1-6 | TRBV5-1 | TGCGCCAGCAGCCCGGGACGGGAGGGTTCACCCCTCCACTTT | CASSPGREGSPLHF
TRBD1 | - | TRBJ1-6 | TRBV6-5 | TGTGCCAGCAGCACGGGACAGGGTAATTCACCCCTCCACTTT | CASSTGQGNSPLHF
TRBD1 | - | TRBJ1-6 | TRBV6-1 | TGTGCCAGCAGCTTAGGACAGGGAAATTCACCCCTCCACTTT | CASSLGQGNSPLHF
- | - | TRBJ2-2 | TRBV5-4 | TGTGCCAGCAGCTTGGAGTTCACCGGGGAGCTGTTTTTT | CASSLEFTGELFF
TRBD2 | - | TRBJ2-5 | TRBV9 | TGTGCCAGCAGCGTAACTAGCGGGAGTCAAGAGACCCAGTACTTC | CASSVTSGSQETQYF
- | - | TRBJ2-5 | TRBV6-1 | TGTGCCAGCAGTGTGAGAGAGACCCAGTACTTC | CASSVRETQYF
- | - | TRBJ1-6 | TRBV9 | TGTGCCAGCAGCGTAGAAGGGGAATCACCCCTCCACTTT | CASSVEGESPLHF
- | - | TRBJ2-4 | TRBV7-9 | TGTGCCAGCAGCGGTACAGTAGCCAAAAACATTCAGTACTTC | CASSGTVAKNIQYF
TRBD1 | - | TRBJ1-4 | TRBV28 | TGTGCCAGCAATACAGGGGGCGTAGCGGGAAAACTGTTTTTT | CASNTGGVAGKLFF
- | - | TRBJ2-2 | TRBV5-1 | TGCGCCAGCAGCCGTGTCCCATTGGGCACCGGGGAGCTGTTTTTT | CASSRVPLGTGELFF
- | - | TRBJ1-2 | TRBV6-1 | TGTGCCAGCAGTGAACTTAGGGCCGTCGTGATGAGATATGGCTACACCTTC | CASSELRAVVMRYGYTF
TRBD2 | - | TRBJ2-7 | TRBV2 | TGTGCCAGCAGTGTATCGAGCGGGAGCATAAACGAGCAGTACTTC | CASSVSSGSINEQYF
- | - | TRBJ2-3 | TRBV6-5 | TGTGCCAGCAGTTATGGGGTAGCGGTGGATACGCAGTATTTT | CASSYGVAVDTQYF
- | - | TRBJ2-4 | TRBV7-2 | TGTGCCAGCAGCTTATCGGGTCCCGTAGCCAAAAACATTCAGTACTTC | CASSLSGPVAKNIQYF
- | - | TRBJ1-6 | TRBV5-4 | TGTGCCAGCAGCTTCGTGGTCATGGGAAACTCCTATAATTCACCCCTCCACTTT | CASSFVVMGNSYNSPLHF
- | - | TRBJ1-6 | TRBV6-1 | TGTGCCAGCAGTAAGACAGGCTATAATTCACCCCTCCACTTT | CASSKTGYNSPLHF
- | - | TRBJ1-4 | TRBV18 | TGTGCCAGCTCCTCACAACTAGGGGCCAAGAAGGAAAAACTGTTTTTT | CASSSQLGAKKEKLFF
- | - | TRBJ2-3 | TRBV10-3 | TGTGCCATCAGCCTGGGACAATTCGTCACAGATACGCAGTATTTT | CAISLGQFVTDTQYF
- | - | TRBJ1-5 | TRBV5-1 | TGCGCCAGCAGCTTGGCCGGGAGCGGTAATCAGCCCCAGCATTTT | CASSLAGSGNQPQHF
TRBD2 | - | TRBJ2-3 | TRBV7-6 | TGTGCCAGCAGCGTTCGAATAGCGGGGGGATCGTTCACAGATACGCAGTATTTT | CASSVRIAGGSFTDTQYF
- | few | TRBJ1-3 | TRBV27 | TGTGCCAGCAGTTCAACGGCTGGAAACACCATATATTTT | CASSSTAGNTIYF
- | - | TRBJ1-5 | TRBV6-5 | TGTGCCAGCAGTAGCGGGGGGCATAGCAATCAGCCCCAGCATTTT | CASSSGGHSNQPQHF
- | - | TRBJ2-1 | TRBV2 | TGTGCCAGCAGGCTAGAGAATGAGCAGTTCTTC | CASRLENEQFF
TRBD1 | - | TRBJ1-5 | TRBV6-1 | TGTGCCAGCAGTGACAGGGGGCATCAGCCCCAGCATTTT | CASSDRGHQPQHF
TRBD2 | - | TRBJ2-7 | TRBV18 | TGTGCCAGCTCACCACGAAGGACTAGCACCTACGAGCAGTACTTC | CASSPRRTSTYEQYF
TRBD1 | - | TRBJ2-2 | TRBV11-2 | TGTGCCAGCAGCTTAGTTAACAGGGGGCTAGAAAACACCGGGGAGCTGTTTTTT | CASSLVNRGLENTGELFF
- | once | TRBJ2-2 | TRBV11-2 | TGTGCCAGCAGCCCTCTTAGGGGGTGGACCGGGGAGCTGTTTTTT | CASSPLRGWTGELFF